Each of the 10 T cell receptor beta chains below was sequenced from the same sample in a study of T cell repertoires in cytomegalovirus infection. TCRdb reprocessed the reads via MiXCR and lists one record per CDR3 protein. This table holds 200,000 to 250,000 distinct CDR3 sequences, about 20% found once. Sequences were obtained from CD8+ T cells from PBMCs. The receptors stem from a human donor in good health (CMV status not recorded). Some clones in this sample may be carry-over from other donors' samples.

This chain uses TRBV13 with TRBJ2-1; D call uncertain. CDR1 is PRHDT, CDR2 FYEKMQ, per germline (reference sequence). The CDR3 length is 15 residues. V lost 0 bases to trimming and J lost 0 bases, with 6 bases between them. Written as DNA, the CDR3 is TGTGCCAGCAGCTTAGGGGGCATCTCCTACAATGAGCAGTTCTTC. Protein sequence: CASSLGGISYNEQFF.

The chain uses TRBV4-1 and TRBJ1-1; no clear D. The CDR3 spans 13 residues. Trimming cost V 5 bases and J 8 bases, with 15 bases left between them. The germline V gene has CDR1 MGHRA and CDR2 YSYEKL. This chain's CDR3 is CASSYSSGREAFF. The CDR3 coding sequence is TGCGCCAGCAGCTACTCATCTGGTAGAGAAGCTTTCTTT.

This clonotype was counted a few times. The chain links TRBV5-5 to TRBJ2-1; no reliable D call. The CDR3 spans 12 residues. V lost 4 bases to trimming and J lost 8 bases, with 10 bases between them. Germline assignment: CDR1 SGHKS and CDR2 YYEKEE (reference sequence). This CDR3 is CASSLISDEQFF. The CDR3 DNA follows: TGTGCCAGCAGCCTCATCAGCGATGAGCAGTTCTTC.

This clonotype was recorded a few times. The genes are TRBV27 and TRBJ2-7, with D perhaps TRBD1 (5 bases). Germline lookup yields CDR1 MNHEY and CDR2 SMNVEV (reference sequence). The CDR3 runs 14 residues. V was shortened by 2 bases and J by 2 bases, with 10 bases between the two germline ends. The CDR3, as DNA: TGTGCCAGCAGTTTAAGCCCGACAGCCTACGAGCAGTACTTC. This codes for CASSLSPTAYEQYF.

There are a few counts of this clonotype. The chain couples TRBV11-2 to TRBJ2-3, with D tentatively TRBD2 (6 bases). Trimming shortened V by 3 bases and J by 2 bases, and 15 bases separated the two germline ends. CDR3 size: 16 residues. The germline CDR1 and CDR2 sequences are SGHAT and FQNNGV. Here the CDR3 DNA reads TGTGCCAGCAGCTTTGGGCGGGGAGGTGACACAGATACGCAGTATTTT. Its protein product is CASSFGRGGDTDTQYF.

The rearrangement joins TRBV2 to TRBJ2-7; tentatively, D is TRBD1 or TRBD2 (6 bases each). V was cut by 1 base and J by 2 bases, with 9 bases left in between. CDR1 is SNHLY and CDR2 is FYNNEI in the germline V gene. The CDR3 extends over 14 amino acids. The CDR3 DNA reads TGTGCCAGCAGTGAAGTAGGGGGGCCCTACGAGCAGTACTTC. Translating it yields CASSEVGGPYEQYF.

This clonotype was seen just once. Here the CDR3 DNA reads TGTGCCAGTAGTTTCGATGGGAGTCGCGAGCAGTACTTC. Its protein is CASSFDGSREQYF. The chain couples TRBV19 to TRBJ2-7; D perhaps matches TRBD2 (5 bases). The V gene lost 5 bases and the J gene lost 6 bases, with 14 bases spanning the gap. Germline V gives CDR1 LNHDA, CDR2 SQIVND (reference sequence). This CDR3 has 13 amino acids.

This clonotype was found many times. The J gene is TRBJ1-1, the V gene TRBV7-8; 8 bases align to TRBD1. This CDR3 comprises 16 residues. V was pared by 3 bases and J by 1 base, with 7 bases of the junction left unmatched. CDR1 and CDR2 from the germline V gene are SGHVS and FQNEAQ. The DNA for the CDR3 is TGTGCCAGCAGCTTCCCCCTGACAGGGGCGAACACTGAAGCTTTCTTT. As protein: CASSFPLTGANTEAFF.

This clonotype was seen only a few times. This chain links TRBV12-3 or TRBV12-4 with TRBJ1-4; the match to TRBD1 covers 8 bases. This CDR3 spans 16 amino acids. V lost 5 bases and J lost 5; bases outside the gene matches: 10. CDR3 bases: TGTGCCAGCAGTCCCTGGGAAGGGACAGGCAATGAAAAACTGTTTTTT. This sequence encodes CASSPWEGTGNEKLFF.

The sample holds one count of this clonotype. The V call is TRBV29-1, the J call TRBJ2-1; D is unclear. Trimming removed 6 bases from V and 10 bases from J, with 4 bases in between. The CDR3 loop spans 8 amino acids. Germline V gives CDR1 SQVTM, CDR2 ANQGSEA. CDR3 sequence: CSVEEQFF. CDR3 nucleotides: TGCAGCGTGGAGGAGCAGTTCTTC.